This TCR beta chain originates from a study of cytomegalovirus exposure and HLA in healthy donors. Amplification used 60 Vbeta primers and 13 Jbeta primers. In the authors' workflow: About 12 million of tens of millions of unique TCR beta chains were shared, per a later count. Produced via immunoSEQ multiplex PCR; TCRdb's table is partial and in-frame only. V and J calls and clone size are as listed in that table; D and trimming were resolved from the DNA. The data contain around 190,000 clones, around 80% of them seen just once; the ten biggest clones take up 1.5% to 2%. Notes on this clone: Its antigen is currently unknown.

Study-wide results and limits: Presence/absence analyses rested on an assumption that sequencing depth was roughly uniform across donors.

The TCR was taken from a middle-aged man in good health and CMV-seropositive. Material for sequencing was PBMCs.

The CDR3 loop reads CSGQDRGEQFF. The CDR3 DNA reads TGCAGCGGGCAGGACAGGGGTGAGCAGTTCTTC. The chain combines TRBV29-1 with TRBJ2-1, with TRBD1 identical over 9 bases. The J segment lost 9 bases and the V segment lost 7 bases, leaving 4 bases of the junction unmatched. Germline V CDR1 and CDR2: SQVTM, ANQGSEA. This CDR3 region has 11 residues.